This T cell receptor beta chain stems from a study of blood T cells in healthy people across ages. Comments on this clonotype: Its antigen remains unidentified.

Sample-barcoded 5' priming and a J-beta primer mix drove a second PCR of roughly 6 to 12 cycles. TCRdb analysed the 5' RACE reads with MiXCR anew, one entry per CDR3 protein. Among some 1 million distinct CDR3 sequences listed, less than 50% were seen once. The CDR3 covers 21 residues. Donors were systemically healthy Caucasian individuals from Russia aged about 6 to 90 years. General study findings and limits: With donor CMV status unknown, expanded clonotype changes were possibly confounded. It was the long-lived donors that had more naive CD4+ cells and higher diversity than aged donors.

This clonotype was sampled from an older woman in good health. J is TRBJ2-1 and V is TRBV21-1; the table's TRBD1 call for D was not verified on the DNA. TRBV21-1 corresponds to a pseudogene. Material: blood. The CDR3 DNA sequence: TGTGCCAGCAGCAAAGAGGGGCGGACAGGGGGCCACCGGAGCTCCTACAATGAGCAGTTCTTC. Residues: CASSKEGRTGGHRSSYNEQFF.